This T cell receptor (beta chain) appears in the sequencing data of a study of patients and donors after allogeneic stem cell transplantation. V was cut by 6 bases and J by 8 bases, with 19 bases left in between. The CDR3 is 14 residues long. Germline V CDR1 and CDR2: ENHRY, SYGVKD. TCRdb processed the RT-PCR reads anew with MiXCR; each CDR3 protein has one entry. The data show 160,000 or so distinct CDR3 sequences, with more than 20% seen just once and about 24% held by the top ten. The rearrangement uses TRBV10-3 and TRBJ1-2; D is unclear. The source material was blood, either unsorted or a sorted T cell fraction (not recorded which). The TCR comes from a human donor who was either an allogeneic HSCT recipient or a stem cell or donor lymphocyte infusion donor (not recorded which). It is not recorded whose cells these are; they may come from a transplant donor. In DNA, the CDR3 is TGTGCCATCAGCTTTCGGGATCCTAAGGTGGGCTACACCTTC. Translating it yields CAISFRDPKVGYTF.